Each of the 16 T cell receptor beta chains below was sequenced from the same sample in a study of CD4 T cells in relation to SARS-CoV-2 and coronaviruses. These receptors' antigens are unknown. This table comes from immunoSEQ multiplex PCR, and its TCRdb copy is limited to in-frame clones, with some not included. The sample shows 41,000 or so clones, over 70% of them seen only once. Material: naive CD4+ T cells from PBMCs, cultured in vitro. Indicated subset: naive CD4+ T cells isolated by negative enrichment. The source is an adult with COVID-19.

The chain is built from TRBV12-3 or TRBV12-4 and TRBJ2-1; D unresolved. The CDR3 runs 13 residues. V lost 3 bases to trimming and J lost 5 bases, with 8 bases between them. DNA of the CDR3: TGTGCCAGCAGTTTTGCCCAGGACAATGAGCAGTTCTTC. It encodes CASSFAQDNEQFF.

The V gene is TRBV19, the J gene TRBJ2-5, with D tentatively TRBD2 (6 bases). The ends were cut back, 2 bases at V and 4 bases at J, with 17 bases in the middle. This CDR3 region has 16 residues. Germline assignment: CDR1 LNHDA and CDR2 SQIVND (reference sequence). As DNA, the CDR3 is TGTGCCAGTAGTATAAAAAGGCAGGGAGGAGGAGAGACCCAGTACTTC. This encodes CASSIKRQGGGETQYF.

CDR3: CASSASSSGSSYNEQFF. CDR3 coding DNA: TGTGCCAGCAGCGCCAGTTCTAGCGGGAGCTCCTACAATGAGCAGTTCTTC. The V call is TRBV7-9, the J call TRBJ2-1; 10 bases agree with TRBD2. Germline CDR1 is SEHNR and CDR2 is FQNEAQ (reference sequence). V gave up 5 bases and J gave up 0 bases; unmatched junction bases: 7. This CDR3 is built from 17 residues.

Here the CDR3 DNA reads TGTGCCAGCAGCTTAGTAGCAGGACTCTACGAGCAGTACTTC. The encoded protein is CASSLVAGLYEQYF. The rearrangement joins TRBV11-2 to TRBJ2-7; a weak D match, TRBD2 (5 bases). CDR3 length: 14 residues. Trimming took 1 base from V and 3 from J, leaving 10 bases between them. Germline V gene lookup returns CDR1 SGHAT and CDR2 FQNNGV.

V is TRBV10-2 and J is TRBJ1-4; D gene ambiguous. CDR3 length equals 13 residues. Trimming shortened V by 7 bases and J by 8 bases, and 14 bases separated the two germline ends. Germline V gene data show CDR1 as WSHSY and CDR2 as SAAADI. The CDR3 bases are TGCGCCAGCACCTCACGGGCGGGGGAAAAACTGTTTTTT. It codes for CASTSRAGEKLFF.

V and J are TRBV11-3 and TRBJ2-1, with D unresolved. Germline-derived CDR1 and CDR2 are SGHNT and YENEEA. V lost 0 bases, J lost 10 bases, and 7 bases lay in between. CDR3 length equals 12 residues. The DNA for the CDR3 is TGTGCCAGCAGCTTAGACGGCGGCGAGCAGTTCTTC. It specifies CASSLDGGEQFF.

This clone was recorded a few times. V and J are TRBV7-9 and TRBJ2-5; 8 nucleotides line up with TRBD1. CDR1 and CDR2 (germline): SEHNR, FQNEAQ (reference sequence). This CDR3 comprises 14 residues. V shed 5 bases, J shed 7 bases, and the junction held 9 bases outside the gene matches. CDR3 in DNA: TGTGCCAGCAGCGGCGGACAGGGTTTAGGGACCCAGTACTTC. This gives the protein CASSGGQGLGTQYF.

This clone has only a few counts. V and J are TRBV2 and TRBJ1-5; D gene ambiguous. Germline V lookup: CDR1 SNHLY, CDR2 FYNNEI. V was pared by 4 bases and J by 3 bases, with 10 bases between. The CDR3 is made up of 14 amino acids. The CDR3 spells CASSVMEHNQPQHF. Here the CDR3 DNA reads TGTGCCAGCAGTGTAATGGAGCACAATCAGCCCCAGCATTTT.

The chain links TRBV27 to TRBJ2-1; TRBD1 matches 8 bases. Germline trimming cut 7 bases from V and 10 bases from J; bases unmatched to any gene: 12. Germline V gives CDR1 MNHEY, CDR2 SMNVEV (reference sequence). The CDR3 has 14 residues. The CDR3 sequence is CASTGDRGPYEQFF. The CDR3 bases are TGTGCCAGCACAGGCGACAGGGGCCCTTACGAGCAGTTCTTC.

The gene calls are TRBV18 and TRBJ1-6, with D perhaps TRBD1 (5 bases). This CDR3 has 14 residues. With 4 bases removed from V and 8 bases from J, the gap between germline ends came to 12 bases. The germline V gene encodes CDR1 KGHSH and CDR2 LQKENI. The DNA of the CDR3 is TGTGCCAGCTCACGGGGCCAGGCCGATTCACCCCTCCACTTT. Its translation: CASSRGQADSPLHF.

The V call is TRBV6-5, the J call TRBJ2-5; 8 bases match TRBD1. This CDR3 is 14 amino acids long. Looked up from germline, CDR1 is MNHEY and CDR2 is SVGAGI. With 6 bases clipped from V and 4 bases from J, the junction kept 7 bases outside the gene matches. The CDR3 protein is CASSDRGGRETQYF. The CDR3 region has the DNA TGTGCCAGCAGCGACAGGGGTGGAAGAGAGACCCAGTACTTC.

The J gene is TRBJ2-7, the V gene TRBV27; a weak D match, TRBD2 (6 bases). The V gene's germline CDR1 is MNHEY and CDR2 SMNVEV (reference sequence). The CDR3 contains 16 residues. Trimming removed 0 bases at V and 4 bases at J, with 16 bases between. Here the CDR3 DNA reads TGTGCCAGCAGTTTATCGATGGGGGGAGGCTCATACGAGCAGTACTTC. It specifies CASSLSMGGGSYEQYF.

CDR3 amino acids: CASSSRTGVPGQYF. The DNA for the CDR3 is TGTGCCAGCAGTTCCCGGACAGGGGTGCCTGGGCAGTACTTC. The chain is built from TRBV28 and TRBJ2-7; TRBD1 aligns across 9 bases. V gave up 4 bases and J gave up 9 bases; unmatched junction bases: 10. CDR1 is MDHEN, CDR2 SYDVKM, per germline. The CDR3 length is 14 residues.

The J gene is TRBJ2-2, the V gene TRBV11-2, with D possibly called TRBD1 or TRBD2 (7 bases each). V gave up 2 bases and J gave up 2 bases, with 15 bases separating them. Germline assignment: CDR1 SGHAT and CDR2 FQNNGV. There are 17 residues in the CDR3. Here the CDR3 reads CASSLRGAGGNTGELFF. As DNA, the CDR3 is TGTGCCAGCAGCTTACGGGGGGCAGGGGGAAACACCGGGGAGCTGTTTTTT.

The chain has TRBV14 and TRBJ2-5; D perhaps matches TRBD1 (5 bases). The CDR3 has 15 residues. V lost 0 bases to trimming and J lost 5 bases, with 13 bases between them. CDR1 is SGHDN, CDR2 FVKESK, per germline. Here the CDR3 reads CASSQDLGRAETQYF. The CDR3 coding sequence is TGTGCCAGCAGCCAAGATCTGGGCAGGGCCGAGACCCAGTACTTC. The variable domain in full, completed from reference TRBV14 and TRBJ2-5, reads EAGVTQFPSHSVIEKGQTVTLRCDPISGHDNLYWYRRVMGKEIKFLLHFVKESKQDESGMPNNRFLAERTGGTYSTLKVQPAELEDSGVYFCASSQDLGRAETQYFGPGTRLLVL.

This chain links TRBV6-5 with TRBJ2-2; no clear D gene. The CDR3 spans 14 residues. Deletions cut 2 bases from V and 8 bases from J, with 12 bases between. Germline-derived CDR1 and CDR2 are MNHEY and SVGAGI. The CDR3: CASSYSSVKGELFF. CDR3 nucleotide sequence: TGTGCCAGCAGTTACAGTAGTGTAAAGGGGGAGCTGTTTTTT.